The clone carrying this T cell receptor beta chain was seen a single time. Generated by immunoSEQ multiplex PCR, the TCRdb table keeps only in-frame clones and is missing some. Of around 190,000 clones detected, 90% appear once; the ten largest clones hold roughly 1.3%. The CDR3 extends over 14 amino acids. Germline CDR1 is SGHAT and CDR2 is FQNNGV. Trimming removed 1 base from V and 3 bases from J, with 10 bases in between. The source of the sample is a study of control samples from healthy donors and cancer patients. V is TRBV11-2 and J is TRBJ2-7; D is perhaps TRBD1 or TRBD2 (5 bases each). The TCR sequence derives from a woman in her forties or fifties in good health. The sequencing input was blood. Here the CDR3 reads CASSLAGTHYEQYF. Here the CDR3 DNA reads TGTGCCAGCAGCTTAGCGGGGACCCACTACGAGCAGTACTTC.